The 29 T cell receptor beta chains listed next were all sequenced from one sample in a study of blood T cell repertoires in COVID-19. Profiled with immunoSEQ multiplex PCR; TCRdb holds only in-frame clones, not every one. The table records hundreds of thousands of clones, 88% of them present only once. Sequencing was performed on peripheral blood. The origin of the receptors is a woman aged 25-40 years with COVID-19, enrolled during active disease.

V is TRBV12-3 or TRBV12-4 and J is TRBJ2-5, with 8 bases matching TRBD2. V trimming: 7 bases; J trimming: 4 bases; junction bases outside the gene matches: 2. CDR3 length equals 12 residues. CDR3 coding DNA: TGTGCCAGCAAGCGGGGGCCAGAGACCCAGTACTTC. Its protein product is CASKRGPETQYF.

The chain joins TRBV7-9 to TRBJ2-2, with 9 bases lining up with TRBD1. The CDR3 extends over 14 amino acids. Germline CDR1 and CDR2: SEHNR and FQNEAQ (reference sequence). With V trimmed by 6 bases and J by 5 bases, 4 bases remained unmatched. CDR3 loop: CASRGQGGTGELFF. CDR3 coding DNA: TGTGCCAGCAGGGGACAGGGAGGTACCGGGGAGCTGTTTTTT. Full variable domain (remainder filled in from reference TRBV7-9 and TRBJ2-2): DTGVSQNPRHKITKRGQNVTFRCDPISEHNRLYWYRQTLGQGPEFLTYFQNEAQLEKSRLLSDRFSAERPKGSFSTLEIQRTEQGDSAMYLCASRGQGGTGELFFGEGSRLTVL.

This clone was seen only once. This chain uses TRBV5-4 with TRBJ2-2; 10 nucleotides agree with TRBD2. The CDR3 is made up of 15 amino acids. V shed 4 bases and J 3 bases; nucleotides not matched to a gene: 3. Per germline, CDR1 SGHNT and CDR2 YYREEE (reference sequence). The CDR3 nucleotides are TGTGCCAGCAGCAAAGGACTAGCGGACACCGGGGAGCTGTTTTTT. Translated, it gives CASSKGLADTGELFF.

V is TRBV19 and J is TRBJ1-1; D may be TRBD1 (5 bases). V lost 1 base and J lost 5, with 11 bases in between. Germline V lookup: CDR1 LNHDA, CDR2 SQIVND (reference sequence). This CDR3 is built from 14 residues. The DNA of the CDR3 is TGTGCCAGTAGTATAGCCGGGGGAGGGACTGAAGCTTTCTTT. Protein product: CASSIAGGGTEAFF.

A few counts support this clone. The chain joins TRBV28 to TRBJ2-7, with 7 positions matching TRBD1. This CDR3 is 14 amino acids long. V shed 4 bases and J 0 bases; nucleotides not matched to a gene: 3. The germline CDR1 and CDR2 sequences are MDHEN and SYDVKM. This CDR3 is CASSWDSSSYEQYF. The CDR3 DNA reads TGTGCCAGCAGTTGGGACAGTAGCTCCTACGAGCAGTACTTC.

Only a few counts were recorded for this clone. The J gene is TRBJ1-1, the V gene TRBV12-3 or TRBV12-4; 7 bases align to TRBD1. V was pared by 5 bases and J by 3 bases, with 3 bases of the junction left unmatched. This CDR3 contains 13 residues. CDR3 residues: CASSPGTDTEAFF. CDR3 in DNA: TGTGCCAGCAGTCCCGGGACAGACACTGAAGCTTTCTTT.

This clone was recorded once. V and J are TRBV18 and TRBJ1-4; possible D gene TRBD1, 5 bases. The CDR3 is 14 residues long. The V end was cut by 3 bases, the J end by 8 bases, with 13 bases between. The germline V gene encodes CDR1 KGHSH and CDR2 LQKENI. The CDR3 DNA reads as TGTGCCAGCTCACCCGAAGGGGCTGGGGAAAAACTGTTTTTT. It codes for CASSPEGAGEKLFF.

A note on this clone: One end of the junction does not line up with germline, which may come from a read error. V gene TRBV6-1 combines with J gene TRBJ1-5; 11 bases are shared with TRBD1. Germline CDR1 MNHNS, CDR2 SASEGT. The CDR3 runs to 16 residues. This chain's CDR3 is CASTEAGDRGYQPQHF. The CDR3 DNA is TGTGCTAGCACTGAAGCTGGGGACAGGGGGTATCAGCCCCAGCATTTT.

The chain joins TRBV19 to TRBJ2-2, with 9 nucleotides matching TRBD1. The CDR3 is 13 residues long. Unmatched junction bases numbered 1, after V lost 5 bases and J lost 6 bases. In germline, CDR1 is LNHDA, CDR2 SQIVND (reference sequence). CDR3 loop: CASSRQGAGELFF. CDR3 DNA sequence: TGTGCCAGTAGTCGACAGGGGGCCGGGGAGCTGTTTTTT. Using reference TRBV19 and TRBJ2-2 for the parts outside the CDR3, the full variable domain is DGGITQSPKYLFRKEGQNVTLSCEQNLNHDAMYWYRQDPGQGLRLIYYSQIVNDFQKGDIAEGYSVSREKKESFPLTVTSAQKNPTAFYLCASSRQGAGELFFGEGSRLTVL.

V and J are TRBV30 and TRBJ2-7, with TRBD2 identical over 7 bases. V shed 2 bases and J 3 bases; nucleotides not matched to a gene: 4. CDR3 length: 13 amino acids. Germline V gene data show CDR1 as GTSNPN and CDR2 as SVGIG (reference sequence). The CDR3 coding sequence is TGTGCCTGGAGTCCCGGGAGGATCTACGAGCAGTACTTC. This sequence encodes CAWSPGRIYEQYF. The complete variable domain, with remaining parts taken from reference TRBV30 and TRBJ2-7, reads SQTIHQWPATLVQPVGSPLSLECTVEGTSNPNLYWYRQAAGRGLQLLFYSVGIGQISSEVPQNLSASRPQDRQFILSSKKLLLSDSGFYLCAWSPGRIYEQYFGPGTRLTVT.

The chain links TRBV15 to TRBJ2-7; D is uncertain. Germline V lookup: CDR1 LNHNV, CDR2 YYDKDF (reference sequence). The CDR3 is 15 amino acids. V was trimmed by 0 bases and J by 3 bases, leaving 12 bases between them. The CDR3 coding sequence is TGTGCCACCAGCAGAGATTTAGCAGCCAACTACGAGCAGTACTTC. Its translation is CATSRDLAANYEQYF.

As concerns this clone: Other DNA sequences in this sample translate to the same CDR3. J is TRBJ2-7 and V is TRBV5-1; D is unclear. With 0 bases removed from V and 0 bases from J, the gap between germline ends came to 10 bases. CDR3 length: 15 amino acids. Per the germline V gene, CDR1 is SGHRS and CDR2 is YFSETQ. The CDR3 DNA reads TGCGCCAGCAGCTTGGCCGGCGGATCCTCCTACGAGCAGTACTTC. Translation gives CASSLAGGSSYEQYF.

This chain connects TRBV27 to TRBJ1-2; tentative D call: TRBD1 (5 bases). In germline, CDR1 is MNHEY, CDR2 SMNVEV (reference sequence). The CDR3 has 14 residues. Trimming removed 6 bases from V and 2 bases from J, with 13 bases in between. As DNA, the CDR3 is TGTGCCAGCAGCTCGCCGGGGGTCAACTATGGCTACACCTTC. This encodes CASSSPGVNYGYTF.

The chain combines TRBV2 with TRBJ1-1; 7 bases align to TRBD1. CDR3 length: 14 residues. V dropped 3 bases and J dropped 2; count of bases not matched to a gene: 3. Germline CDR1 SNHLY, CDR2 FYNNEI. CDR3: CASSDRGANTEAFF. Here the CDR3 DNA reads TGTGCCAGCAGTGACAGGGGGGCCAACACTGAAGCTTTCTTT.

In DNA form, the CDR3 reads TGTGCCAGCGGCGGACAGGGGCTTAATGAAAAACTGTTTTTT. Its protein product is CASGGQGLNEKLFF. The chain carries TRBV6-5 and TRBJ1-4, with 9 nucleotides matching TRBD1. This CDR3 has 14 amino acids. With V trimmed by 8 bases and J by 4 bases, 5 bases remained unmatched. Looked up from germline, CDR1 is MNHEY and CDR2 is SVGAGI.

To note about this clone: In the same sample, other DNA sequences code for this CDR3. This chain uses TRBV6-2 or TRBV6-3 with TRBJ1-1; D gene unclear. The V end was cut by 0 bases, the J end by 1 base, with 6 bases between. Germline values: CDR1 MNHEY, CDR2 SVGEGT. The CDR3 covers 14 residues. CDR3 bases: TGTGCCAGCAGTTACTCCCTTAGGAACACTGAAGCTTTCTTT. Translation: CASSYSLRNTEAFF.

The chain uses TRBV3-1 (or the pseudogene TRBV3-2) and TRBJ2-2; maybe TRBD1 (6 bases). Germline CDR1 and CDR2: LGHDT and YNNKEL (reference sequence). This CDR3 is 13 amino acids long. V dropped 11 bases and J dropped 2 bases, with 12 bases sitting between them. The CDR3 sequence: CAFRDINTGELFF. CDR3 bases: TGTGCCTTCCGGGACATCAACACCGGGGAGCTGTTTTTT.

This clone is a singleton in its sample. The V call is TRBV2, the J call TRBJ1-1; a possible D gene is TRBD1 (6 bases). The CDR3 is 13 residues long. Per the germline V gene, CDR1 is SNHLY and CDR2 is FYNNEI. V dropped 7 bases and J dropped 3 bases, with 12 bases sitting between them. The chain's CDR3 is CASTTGGYTEAFF. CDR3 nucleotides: TGTGCCAGCACGACAGGAGGCTACACTGAAGCTTTCTTT.

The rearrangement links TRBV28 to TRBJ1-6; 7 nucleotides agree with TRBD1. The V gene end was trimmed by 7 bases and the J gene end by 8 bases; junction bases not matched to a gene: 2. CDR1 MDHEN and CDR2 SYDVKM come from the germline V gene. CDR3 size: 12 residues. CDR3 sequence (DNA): TGTGCCAGCACAGGGGGGTATTCACCCCTCCACTTT. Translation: CASTGGYSPLHF.

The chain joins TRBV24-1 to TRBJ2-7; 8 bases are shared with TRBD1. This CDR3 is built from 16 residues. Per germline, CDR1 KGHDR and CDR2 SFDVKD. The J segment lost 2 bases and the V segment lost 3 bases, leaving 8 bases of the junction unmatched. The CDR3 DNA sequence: TGTGCCACCAGTGATCCTGGACAGGGTAACACCTACGAGCAGTACTTC. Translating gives CATSDPGQGNTYEQYF.

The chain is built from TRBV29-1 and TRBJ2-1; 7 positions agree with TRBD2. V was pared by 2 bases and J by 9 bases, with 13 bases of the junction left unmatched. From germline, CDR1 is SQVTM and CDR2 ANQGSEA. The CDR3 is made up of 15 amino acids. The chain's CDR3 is CSVELAGRAFGEQFF. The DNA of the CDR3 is TGCAGCGTTGAATTAGCGGGTAGAGCTTTCGGTGAGCAGTTCTTC.

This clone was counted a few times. CDR3 sequence (DNA): TGTGCCAGCAGCTTAGGTGGGGGAGGGCTGAATGGCAATGAGCAGTTCTTC. It is translated as CASSLGGGGLNGNEQFF. The rearrangement joins TRBV7-2 to TRBJ2-1; TRBD2 aligns across 7 bases. V lost 1 base and J lost 6; bases outside the gene matches: 12. There are 17 residues in the CDR3. The germline gives CDR1 SGHTA, CDR2 FQGNSA.

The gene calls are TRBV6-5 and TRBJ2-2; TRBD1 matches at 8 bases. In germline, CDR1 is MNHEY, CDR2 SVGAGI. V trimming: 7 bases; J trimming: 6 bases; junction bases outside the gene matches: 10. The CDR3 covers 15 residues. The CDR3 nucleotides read TGTGCCAGCAAGGGGCCGACAGGGGCGTCCGGGGAGCTGTTTTTT. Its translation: CASKGPTGASGELFF.

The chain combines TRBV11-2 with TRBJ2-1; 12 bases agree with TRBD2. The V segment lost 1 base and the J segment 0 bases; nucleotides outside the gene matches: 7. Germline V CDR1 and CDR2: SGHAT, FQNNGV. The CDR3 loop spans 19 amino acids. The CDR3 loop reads CASSLVLAGGISSYNEQFF. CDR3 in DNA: TGTGCCAGCAGCTTAGTACTAGCGGGAGGAATCAGCTCCTACAATGAGCAGTTCTTC.

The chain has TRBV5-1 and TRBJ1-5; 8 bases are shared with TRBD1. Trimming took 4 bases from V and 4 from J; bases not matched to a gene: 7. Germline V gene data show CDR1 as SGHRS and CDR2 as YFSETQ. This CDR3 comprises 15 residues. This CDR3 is CASSPGTGKNQPQHF. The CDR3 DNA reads TGCGCCAGCAGCCCGGGGACAGGAAAAAATCAGCCCCAGCATTTT.

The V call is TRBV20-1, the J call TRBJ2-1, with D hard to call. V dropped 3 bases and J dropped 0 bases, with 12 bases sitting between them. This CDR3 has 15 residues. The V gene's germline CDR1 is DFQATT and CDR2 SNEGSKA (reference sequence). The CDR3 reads CSASTVTLSYNEQFF. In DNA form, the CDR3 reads TGCAGTGCTAGTACTGTAACGCTCTCCTACAATGAGCAGTTCTTC.

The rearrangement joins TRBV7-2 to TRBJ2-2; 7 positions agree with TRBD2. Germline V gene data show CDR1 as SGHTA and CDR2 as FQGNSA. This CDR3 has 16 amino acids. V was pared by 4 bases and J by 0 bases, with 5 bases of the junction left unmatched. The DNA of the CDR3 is TGTGCCAGCAGCTCAGCGAGCGGGACGAACACCGGGGAGCTGTTTTTT. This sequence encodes CASSSASGTNTGELFF.

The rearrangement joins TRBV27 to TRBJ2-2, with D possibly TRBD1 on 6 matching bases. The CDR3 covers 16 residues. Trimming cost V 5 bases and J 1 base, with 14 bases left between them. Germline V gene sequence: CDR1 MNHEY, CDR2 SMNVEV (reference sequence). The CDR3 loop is CASSQRGYENTGELFF. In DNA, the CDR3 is TGTGCCAGCAGTCAAAGGGGGTATGAGAACACCGGGGAGCTGTTTTTT.

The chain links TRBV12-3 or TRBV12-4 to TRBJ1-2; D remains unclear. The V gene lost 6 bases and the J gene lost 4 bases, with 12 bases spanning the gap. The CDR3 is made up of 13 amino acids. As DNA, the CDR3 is TGTGCCAGCAGCCCAGGACTGCTCTATGGCTACACCTTC. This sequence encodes CASSPGLLYGYTF.